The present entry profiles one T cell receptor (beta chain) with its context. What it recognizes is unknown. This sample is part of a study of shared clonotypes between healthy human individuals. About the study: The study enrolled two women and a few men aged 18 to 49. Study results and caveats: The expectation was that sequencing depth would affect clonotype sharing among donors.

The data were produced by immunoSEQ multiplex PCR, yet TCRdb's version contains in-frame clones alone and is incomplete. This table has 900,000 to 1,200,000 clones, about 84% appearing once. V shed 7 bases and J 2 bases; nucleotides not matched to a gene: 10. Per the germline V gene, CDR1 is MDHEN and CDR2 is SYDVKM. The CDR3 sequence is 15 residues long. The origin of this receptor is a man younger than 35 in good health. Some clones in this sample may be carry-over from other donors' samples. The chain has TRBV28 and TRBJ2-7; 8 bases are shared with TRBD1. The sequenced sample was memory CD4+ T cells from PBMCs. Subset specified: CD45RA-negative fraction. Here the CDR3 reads CASIPGQGQAYEQYF. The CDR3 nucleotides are TGTGCCAGCATCCCCGGACAGGGCCAAGCCTACGAGCAGTACTTC.